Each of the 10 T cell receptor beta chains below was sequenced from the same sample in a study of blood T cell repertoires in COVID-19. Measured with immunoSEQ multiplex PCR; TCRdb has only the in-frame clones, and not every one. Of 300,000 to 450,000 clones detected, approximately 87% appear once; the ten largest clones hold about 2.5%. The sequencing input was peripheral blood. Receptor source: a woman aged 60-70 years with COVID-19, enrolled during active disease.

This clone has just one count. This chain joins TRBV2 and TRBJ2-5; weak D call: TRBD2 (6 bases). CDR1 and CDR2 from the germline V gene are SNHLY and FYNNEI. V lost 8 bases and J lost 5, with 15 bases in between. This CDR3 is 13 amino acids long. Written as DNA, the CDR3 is TGTGCCAGCCGGAGGGAAGGGGTTGAGACCCAGTACTTC. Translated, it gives CASRREGVETQYF. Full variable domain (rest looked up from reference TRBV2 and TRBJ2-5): EPEVTQTPSHQVTQMGQEVILRCVPISNHLYFYWYRQILGQKVEFLVSFYNNEISEKSEIFDDQFSVERPDGSNFTLKIRSTKLEDSAMYFCASRREGVETQYFGPGTRLLVL.

CDR3 loop: CASSSYRGRGYTF. DNA for the CDR3: TGTGCCAGCAGTTCGTACAGGGGGAGAGGCTACACCTTC. The rearrangement uses TRBV12-3 or TRBV12-4 and TRBJ1-2, with 8 positions matching TRBD1. After removal of 4 bases from V and 8 bases from J, the junction contained 6 bases not matched to a gene. CDR3 length equals 13 residues.

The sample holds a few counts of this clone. For the CDR3, the DNA is TGTGCCAGCAGCCCTACGGGGAGGGAGCTGTTTTTT. This translates into CASSPTGRELFF. The chain couples TRBV12-3 or TRBV12-4 to TRBJ2-2; D is possibly TRBD2 (5 bases). The CDR3 spans 12 residues. The V end lost 6 bases, the J end lost 9 bases, and 11 bases lay between the germline ends.

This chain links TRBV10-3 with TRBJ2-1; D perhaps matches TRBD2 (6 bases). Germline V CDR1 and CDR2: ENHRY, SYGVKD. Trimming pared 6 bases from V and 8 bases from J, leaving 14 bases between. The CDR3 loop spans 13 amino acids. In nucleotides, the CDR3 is TGTGCCATCAGGAAAGGGGCGGGATATGAGCAGTTCTTC. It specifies CAIRKGAGYEQFF.

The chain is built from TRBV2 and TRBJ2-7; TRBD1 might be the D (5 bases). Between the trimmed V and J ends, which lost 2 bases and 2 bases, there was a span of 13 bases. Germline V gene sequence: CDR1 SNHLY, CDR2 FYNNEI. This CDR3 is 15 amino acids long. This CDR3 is CASSESGAQPYEQYF. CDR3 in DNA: TGTGCCAGCAGTGAATCTGGGGCTCAACCCTACGAGCAGTACTTC.

The CDR3 reads CASGLVSGEQFF. The CDR3 nucleotides are TGTGCTAGTGGTTTGGTTAGCGGGGAGCAGTTCTTC. J is TRBJ2-1 and V is TRBV12-5; 7 nucleotides agree with TRBD2. Germline-derived CDR1 and CDR2 are LGHNT and FRNRAP. The CDR3 has 12 amino acids. J was trimmed by 10 bases and V by 0 bases; bases with no gene match: 0.

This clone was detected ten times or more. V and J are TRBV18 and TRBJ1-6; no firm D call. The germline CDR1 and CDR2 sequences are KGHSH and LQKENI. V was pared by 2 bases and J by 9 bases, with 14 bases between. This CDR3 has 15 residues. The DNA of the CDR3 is TGTGCCAGCTCACCAAACGCGGGGTCGGGTTCACCCCTCCACTTT. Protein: CASSPNAGSGSPLHF.

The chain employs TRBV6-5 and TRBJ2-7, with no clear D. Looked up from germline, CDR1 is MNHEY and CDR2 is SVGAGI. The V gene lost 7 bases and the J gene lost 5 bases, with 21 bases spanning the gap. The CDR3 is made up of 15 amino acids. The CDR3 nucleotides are TGTGCCAGCATCTCCAGGCCGATGGGCCTGGACGAGCAGTACTTC. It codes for CASISRPMGLDEQYF.

CDR3 sequence: CASSTGDSNYGYTF. DNA for the CDR3: TGTGCCAGTAGTACCGGGGACAGCAACTATGGCTACACCTTC. V and J are TRBV19 and TRBJ1-2; 7 bases align to TRBD1. Looked up from germline, CDR1 is LNHDA and CDR2 is SQIVND (reference sequence). V dropped 4 bases and J dropped 2; count of bases not matched to a gene: 4. CDR3 size: 14 residues.

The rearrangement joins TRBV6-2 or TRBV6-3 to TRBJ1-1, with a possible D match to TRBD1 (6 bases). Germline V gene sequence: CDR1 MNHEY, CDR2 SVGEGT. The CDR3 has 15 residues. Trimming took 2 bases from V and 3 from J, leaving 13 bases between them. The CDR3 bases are TGTGCCAGCAGTTACGGGGACGAGGGGGACACTGAAGCTTTCTTT. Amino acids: CASSYGDEGDTEAFF.